This TCR beta chain appears in the sequencing data of a study of shared clonotypes between healthy human individuals. From germline, CDR1 is MGHDK and CDR2 SYGVNS. V lost 6 bases to trimming and J lost 1 base; unmatched junction nucleotides: 2. The CDR3 runs to 15 residues. Clones were sequenced by immunoSEQ multiplex PCR, and TCRdb holds only the in-frame ones, with some missing. Found here are a few million clones, approximately 96% of them singletons; the top ten hold around 0.13%. This receptor was obtained from a man between 18 and 29 years old in good health. The V gene is TRBV25-1, the J gene TRBJ1-6, with 8 bases lining up with TRBD1. Sequences were obtained from naive CD4+ T cells sorted from blood. Sample subset: CD45RA+ positively selected. CDR3 in DNA: TGTGCCAGCAGGACAGGGGAGTCCTATAATTCACCCCTCCACTTT. Its translation: CASRTGESYNSPLHF.